These 6 T cell receptor beta chains were all obtained from the same sample, sequenced in a study of tumor and adjacent non-tumor tissue in lung cancer. Three rounds of nested PCR, following a modified ARM-PCR protocol, produced the TCRbeta library. TCRdb used MiXCR to reprocess the multiplex PCR reads, holding one entry per CDR3 protein. This sample yields about 90,000 distinct CDR3 sequences, of which around 82% are seen a single time; around a fifth belongs to the top ten. No cell sorting was done before RNA was extracted from the tissue. This non-tumor lung sample came from over 3 cm beyond the tumor edge. The material sequenced was distant non-tumor lung tissue. These receptors were taken from a woman between 50 and 59 years old with non-small cell lung cancer.

Comment on this clonotype: An end of the junction differs from the germline gene, which may be a read error. The genes are TRBV4-2 and TRBJ2-7, with D possibly matching TRBD2 (6 bases). The CDR3 totals 14 residues. CDR1 and CDR2 from the germline V gene are LGHNA and YNFKEQ. The CDR3 DNA reads TGTGCTAGCAGCCACACGCTGGCGGACTACAAGCAGTACTTC. Translated, it gives CASSHTLADYKQYF.

This clonotype was counted a single time. Here the CDR3 omits its conserved ending phenylalanine or tryptophan, so a read error is the likely source. The chain employs TRBV10-3 and TRBJ2-3; a weak D match, TRBD1 (6 bases). Trimming left V 3 bases short and J 2 bases short, with 15 bases between. The CDR3 extends over 16 amino acids. Germline lookup yields CDR1 ENHRY and CDR2 SYGVKD. CDR3 in amino acids: CAISDQVRDNTDTQYS. Written as DNA, the CDR3 is TGTGCCATCAGTGACCAAGTTCGGGACAACACAGATACGCAGTATTCT.

This chain connects TRBV11-2 to TRBJ2-1, with 10 positions matching TRBD2. With 1 base clipped from V and 6 bases from J, the junction kept 3 bases outside the gene matches. Germline CDR1 SGHAT, CDR2 FQNNGV. CDR3 length: 15 amino acids. DNA of the CDR3: TGTGCCAGCAGCTTAGGGACTAGCGGACTCAATGAGCAGTTCTTC. This encodes CASSLGTSGLNEQFF.

Concerning this clonotype itself: With a much larger clone just one base away, this may be a read error. The V and J genes are TRBV20-1 and TRBJ2-4; D call uncertain. The V end lost 4 bases, the J end lost 7 bases, and 14 bases lay between the germline ends. This CDR3 has 13 amino acids. Germline V gene lookup returns CDR1 DFQATT and CDR2 SNEGSKA (reference sequence). The CDR3 loop is CSATLMTLNIQYF. The CDR3 DNA is TGCAGTGCTACTCTGATGACACTGAACATTCAGTACTTC.

The genes are TRBV11-2 and TRBJ2-2; D possibly uses TRBD1 or TRBD2 (5 bases each). Germline assignment: CDR1 SGHAT and CDR2 FQNNGV. The CDR3 loop spans 13 amino acids. The DNA of the CDR3 is TGTAACAGCAGCTTAGTGGGGACCAGGGAGCTGTTTTTT. It translates to CNSSLVGTRELFF.

The J gene is TRBJ2-1, the V gene TRBV6-1; possible D gene TRBD1, 5 bases. Germline V gives CDR1 MNHNS, CDR2 SASEGT. The V gene lost 7 bases and the J gene lost 5 bases, with 24 bases spanning the gap. The CDR3 contains 17 residues. CDR3 residues: CASIQVTGHQPNNEQFF. As DNA, the CDR3 is TGTGCCAGCATCCAGGTTACAGGCCATCAACCCAACAATGAGCAGTTCTTC.